This T cell receptor beta chain derives from a study of blood T cell repertoires in COVID-19. In the study overall: Samples of COVID-19 (acute and convalescent) were obtained from the United States, Italy and Spain. PBMCs, B-cell-depleted T cells, or T cells provided the cDNA or gDNA that made up the material.

The length of the CDR3 is 13 residues. V was clipped by 5 bases and J by 6 bases; unmatched bases: 6. Germline assignment: CDR1 LNHDA and CDR2 SQIVND (reference sequence). Study processing details: Reference gene primer amplification gave nucleated cell count estimates. Libraries were prepared by immunoSEQ multiplex PCR; TCRdb keeps only in-frame clonotypes and omits some of them. V and J calls and clone size are given by that table; D and trimming were obtained from the DNA. The sample has about 160,000 clones, 70% to 80% seen once. This receptor was obtained from a man between 60 and 70 years old with acute or convalescent COVID-19. The rearrangement links TRBV19 to TRBJ2-7, with 8 nucleotides matching TRBD1. The sequenced material came from peripheral blood. CDR3: CASSGTGGLEQYF. In DNA form, the CDR3 reads TGTGCCAGTAGTGGTACAGGGGGGCTCGAGCAGTACTTC.